The entry below describes one T cell receptor (beta chain). This record comes from a study of blood T cell repertoires in COVID-19. Overall study: Spain, Italy and the United States supplied samples that represented acute and convalescent COVID-19. PBMCs, B-cell-depleted T cells, or T cells were the source of the cDNA or gDNA that made up the material.

Authors' processing steps: Amplification of reference gene primers provided the estimated nucleated cell counts. Assay used: immunoSEQ multiplex PCR; TCRdb lists only in-frame clones, some missing. From that table come the V and J calls and clone size; the DNA was used to work out D and trimming. This sample has around 110,000 clones; around 80% occur once, and the top ten carry more than 15%. The TCR sequence derives from a man in his 60s with active or convalescent COVID-19. Sequencing was done on a sample of peripheral blood.

Here the CDR3 reads CASSIVGQPREQYF. CDR3 DNA: TGTGCCAGTAGTATAGTCGGACAGCCAAGGGAGCAGTACTTC. V and J are TRBV19 and TRBJ2-7; D may be TRBD1 (6 bases). The V gene lost 1 base and the J gene lost 7 bases, with 14 bases spanning the gap. Looked up from germline, CDR1 is LNHDA and CDR2 is SQIVND (reference sequence). The CDR3 is made up of 14 amino acids.